This T cell receptor beta chain was obtained from a study of cytomegalovirus exposure and HLA in healthy donors. Findings of the study overall: There were some public TCRs occurring in many donors, but most TCR sequences were rare. A missense variant in DCLRE1C was later tied to TCR beta V- and J-gene trimming. One later analysis reportedly identified an Asian-associated ancestry cluster that showed fewer N-insertions than the approximately 700-donor mean. Reportedly, cytomegalovirus status was diagnosed with high sensitivity and specificity.

Comments on this clone: Its antigen is unknown. A read error may produce the germline difference seen at one junction end.

The primer mix had 60 Vbeta and 13 Jbeta primers. TCRdb keeps only in-frame clones here, not all; method: immunoSEQ multiplex PCR. The profile shows approximately 150,000 clones, around 80% of them singletons. The CDR3 is 13 amino acids. Germline-derived CDR1 and CDR2 are SSHAT and FNYEAQ (reference sequence). The chain links TRBV7-7 to TRBJ2-7, with D possibly TRBD1 on 6 matching bases. This receptor was taken from a female donor in good health and CMV-seronegative. The sequencing input was PBMCs. The CDR3 bases are TGTGCTAGCAGCTTGTTTCAGGGGTACGAGCAGTACTTC. It is translated as CASSLFQGYEQYF.